The following is a TCR beta chain sequence with its context. Its antigen is not identified. CDR3 length: 13 residues. Trimming cost V 0 bases and J 3 bases, with 7 bases left between them. Germline CDR1 is SGHTS and CDR2 is YDEGEE. These data come from a study of OX40 agonist ivuxolimab in advanced cancers. The overall study: The dose of intravenous ivuxolimab that patients received every 2 weeks ranged from 0.01 to 10 mg/kg. The study's findings and limits: Compared with CD4+, CD8+ T cells on average had more expanded clones.

Produced via immunoSEQ multiplex PCR; TCRdb's table is partial and in-frame only. This repertoire shows tens of thousands of clones, 90% found once; its top ten account for about 5.4%. Excluded were patients having autoimmune disease history or systemic immunosuppression. This rearrangement joins TRBV5-8 to TRBJ2-7; no clear D gene. This specimen was CD4+ or CD8+ T cells sorted from blood, taken in a trial of the OX40 agonist ivuxolimab. This clonotype was sampled from an adult with an advanced solid tumor such as melanoma, head and neck, liver or kidney cancer. CDR3 nucleotide sequence: TGTGCCAGCAGCTTGGGACAATTCTACGAGCAGTACTTC. This gives the protein CASSLGQFYEQYF.